This is a list of T cell receptor beta chains from one sample in a study of neurological immune-mediated disorders. TCRdb re-analysed the 5' RACE reads in MiXCR, keeping a single row per CDR3 protein. The repertoire consists of 110,000 or so distinct CDR3 sequences, with 3% to 3.5% occurring once and the leading ten covering 1% to 1.5%. What was sequenced was PBMCs. These TCRs come from a woman aged 25-40 years with multiple sclerosis. The CDR3 runs from the conserved cysteine through the conserved F or W. D genes are given only for firm matches. The size of a clone is reported for some rows only, either as once, few or many, or as a class for expanded clones.

>TRBV20-1|TRBJ2-7|-|many
TGCAGTGCTAGAGATTACCAGGCCGCCTACGAGCAGTACTTC
CSARDYQAAYEQYF
>TRBV20-1|TRBJ2-4|TRBD2|many
TGCAGTGCGTGGCCCCAGCTAGCGGGGGGCCGGGAGTACTTC
CSAWPQLAGGREYF
>TRBV27|TRBJ1-1|TRBD1|few
TGTGCCAGCAGTTCACCGACAGGGTCGGGCACTGAAGCTTTCTTT
CASSSPTGSGTEAFF
>TRBV6-2/TRBV6-3|TRBJ1-2|-|many
TGTGCCAGCAGTTCCCTTTTTGGCTACACCTTC
CASSSLFGYTF
>TRBV27|TRBJ1-1|TRBD1|many
TGTGCCAGCAGTCTGACAGGGTGGAACACTGAAGCTTTCTTT
CASSLTGWNTEAFF
>TRBV5-1|TRBJ2-7|TRBD1|many
TGCGCCAGCAGCCAACAGGGACAGTATAACGAGCAGTACTTC
CASSQQGQYNEQYF
>TRBV6-1|TRBJ1-2|-|many
TGTGCCAGCAGCGAGGACAGAGGATTGACGGCAGGCTACACCTTC
CASSEDRGLTAGYTF
>TRBV19|TRBJ1-2|-|few
TGTGCCAGTAGTATAAGGGATTCCTATGGCTACACCTTC
CASSIRDSYGYTF
>TRBV20-1|TRBJ1-1|-|many
TGCAGTGCTAGGGCGACAGTACCGAACACTGAAGCTTTCTTT
CSARATVPNTEAFF
>TRBV7-2|TRBJ1-2|-|many
TGTGCCAGCAGCTTATCCTATTATGGCTACACCTTC
CASSLSYYGYTF
>TRBV7-2|TRBJ1-1|-|many
TGTGCCAGCAGCATAGACAGGAACACTGAAGCTTTCTTT
CASSIDRNTEAFF
>TRBV5-1|TRBJ1-2|-|many
TGCGCCAGCAGCTCGGCGGGAGGGAGGCACTATGGCTACACCTTC
CASSSAGGRHYGYTF
>TRBV5-1|TRBJ1-2|TRBD1|many
TGCGCCAGCAGCTTGGTCGGGACAGTTGTTGGTGATAACTATGGCTACACCTTC
CASSLVGTVVGDNYGYTF
>TRBV3-1|TRBJ2-7|-|many
TGTGCCAGCAGCCAAAGGCTTTTTGGGGCAGCCTACGAGCAGTACTTC
CASSQRLFGAAYEQYF
>TRBV5-1|TRBJ2-3|TRBD2|-
TGCGCCAGCAGCTTTTTCGCGACTAGCGGGAGGGCCGGGGATACGCAGTATTTT
CASSFFATSGRAGDTQYF
>TRBV6-5|TRBJ2-5|-|many
TGTGCCAGCAGTTACGACGAGACCCAGTACTTC
CASSYDETQYF
>TRBV6-2/TRBV6-3|TRBJ2-5|TRBD2|few
TGTGCCAGCAGATCCGGGAGGCTTCAAGAGACCCAGTACTTC
CASRSGRLQETQYF
>TRBV20-1|TRBJ2-7|-|many
TGCAGTGCGCGGGGACAGTCCTCCTACGAGCAGTACTTC
CSARGQSSYEQYF
>TRBV12-3/TRBV12-4|TRBJ1-4|-|many
TGTGCCAGCAGTCGACGACAACCCGCGAAGGAAAAACTGTTTTTT
CASSRRQPAKEKLFF
>TRBV10-3|TRBJ1-2|TRBD1|many
TGTGCCATCAGGGGGACAGCCTTTAACTATGGCTACACCTTC
CAIRGTAFNYGYTF
>TRBV20-1|TRBJ2-1|TRBD2|many
TGCAGTGCGCCCGACCTAGCGGGAGGGGTCTACAATGAGCAGTTCTTC
CSAPDLAGGVYNEQFF
>TRBV20-1|TRBJ2-7|TRBD2|many
TGCAGTGCTTCCAGGACTAGCGGGAGAGTTGAGCAGTACTTC
CSASRTSGRVEQYF
>TRBV3-1|TRBJ1-5|-|many
TGTGCCAGCAGCCAAATTTCAGGGACGCCCCAGCATTTT
CASSQISGTPQHF
>TRBV20-1|TRBJ1-5|TRBD1|many
TGCAGTGCTAGAAGACAGGGAGGGAATCAGCCCCAGCATTTT
CSARRQGGNQPQHF
>TRBV5-1|TRBJ2-7|-|many
TGCGCCAGCAGCTTGAACGGGTACGAGCAGTACTTC
CASSLNGYEQYF
>TRBV4-3|TRBJ2-7|TRBD1|few
TGCGCCAGCAGCCAAGGACAGGGGGCGATAAACGAGCAGTACTTC
CASSQGQGAINEQYF